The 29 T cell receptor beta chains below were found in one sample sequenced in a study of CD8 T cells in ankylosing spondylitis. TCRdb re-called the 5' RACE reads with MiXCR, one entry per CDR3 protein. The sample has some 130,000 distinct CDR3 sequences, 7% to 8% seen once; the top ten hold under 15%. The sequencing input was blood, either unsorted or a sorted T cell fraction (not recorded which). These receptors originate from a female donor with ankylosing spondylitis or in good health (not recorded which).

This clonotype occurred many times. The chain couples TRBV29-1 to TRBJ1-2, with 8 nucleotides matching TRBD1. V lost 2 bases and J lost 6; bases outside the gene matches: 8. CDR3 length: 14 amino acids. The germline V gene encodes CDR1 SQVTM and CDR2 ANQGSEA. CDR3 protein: CSVEIPDRGDGYTF. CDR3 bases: TGCAGCGTTGAAATCCCCGACAGGGGAGATGGCTACACCTTC.

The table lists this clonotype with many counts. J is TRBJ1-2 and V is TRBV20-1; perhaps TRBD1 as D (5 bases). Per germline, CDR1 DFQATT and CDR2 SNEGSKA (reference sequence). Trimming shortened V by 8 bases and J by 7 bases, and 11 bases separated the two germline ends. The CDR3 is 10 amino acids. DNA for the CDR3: TGCAGTCCCGGCGGGGGTGGCTACACCTTC. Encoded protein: CSPGGGGYTF.

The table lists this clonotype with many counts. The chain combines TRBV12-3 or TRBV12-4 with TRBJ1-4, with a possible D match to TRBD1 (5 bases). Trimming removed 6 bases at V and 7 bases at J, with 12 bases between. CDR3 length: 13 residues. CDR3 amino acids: CASSRRDVEKLFF. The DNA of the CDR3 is TGTGCCAGCAGCCGCCGGGACGTTGAAAAACTGTTTTTT.

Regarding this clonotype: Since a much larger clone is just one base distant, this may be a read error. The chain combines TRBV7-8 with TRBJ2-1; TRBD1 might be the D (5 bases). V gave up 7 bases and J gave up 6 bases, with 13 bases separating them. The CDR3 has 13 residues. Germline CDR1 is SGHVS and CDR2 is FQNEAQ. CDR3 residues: CASTSRVCNEQFF. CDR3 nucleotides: TGTGCCAGCACAAGCAGGGTCTGCAATGAGCAGTTCTTC. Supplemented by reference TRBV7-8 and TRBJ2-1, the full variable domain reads GAGVSQSPRYKVAKRGQDVALRCDPISGHVSLFWYQQALGQGPEFLTYFQNEAQLDKSGLPSDRFFAERPEGSVSTLKIQRTQQEDSAVYLCASTSRVCNEQFFGPGTRLTVL.

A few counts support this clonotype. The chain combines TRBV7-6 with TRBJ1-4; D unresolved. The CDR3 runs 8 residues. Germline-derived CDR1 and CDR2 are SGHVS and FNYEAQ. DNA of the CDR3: TGTGAAGGGGAAAAACTGTTTTTT. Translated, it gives CEGEKLFF. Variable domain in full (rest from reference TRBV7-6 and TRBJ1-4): GAGVSQSPRYKVTKRGQDVALRCDPISGHVSLYWYRQALGQGPEFLTYFNYEAQQDKSGLPNDRFSAERPEGSISTLTIQRTEQRDSAMYRCEGEKLFFGSGTQLSVL.

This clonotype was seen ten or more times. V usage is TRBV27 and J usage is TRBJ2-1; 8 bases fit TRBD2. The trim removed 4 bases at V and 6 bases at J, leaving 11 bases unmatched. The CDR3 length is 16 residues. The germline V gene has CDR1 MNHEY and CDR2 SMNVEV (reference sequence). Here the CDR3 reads CASSSTVGAGGNEQFF. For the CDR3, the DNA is TGTGCCAGCAGTTCTACGGTGGGTGCGGGGGGCAATGAGCAGTTCTTC.

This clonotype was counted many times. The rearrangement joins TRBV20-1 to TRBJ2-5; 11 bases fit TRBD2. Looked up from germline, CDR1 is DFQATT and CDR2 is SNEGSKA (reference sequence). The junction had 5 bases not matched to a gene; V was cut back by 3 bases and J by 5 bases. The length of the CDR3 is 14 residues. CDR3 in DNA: TGCAGTGCTAGCCTGACTAGCGGGATTGAGACCCAGTACTTC. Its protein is CSASLTSGIETQYF.

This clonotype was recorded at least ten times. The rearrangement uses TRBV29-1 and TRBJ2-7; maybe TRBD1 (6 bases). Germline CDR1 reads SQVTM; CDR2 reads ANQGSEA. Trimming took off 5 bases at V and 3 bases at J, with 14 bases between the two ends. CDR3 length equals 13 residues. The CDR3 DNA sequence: TGCAGCGTTTACACAGGACAGTACTACGAGCAGTACTTC. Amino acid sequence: CSVYTGQYYEQYF.

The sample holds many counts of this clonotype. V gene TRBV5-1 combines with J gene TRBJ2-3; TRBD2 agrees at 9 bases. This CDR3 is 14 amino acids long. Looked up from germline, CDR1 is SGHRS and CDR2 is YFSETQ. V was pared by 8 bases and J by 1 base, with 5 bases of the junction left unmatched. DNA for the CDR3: TGCGCCAGTACTCCTAGCGGGGGCACAGATACGCAGTATTTT. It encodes CASTPSGGTDTQYF. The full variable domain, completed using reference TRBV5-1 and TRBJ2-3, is KAGVTQTPRYLIKTRGQQVTLSCSPISGHRSVSWYQQTPGQGLQFLFEYFSETQRNKGNFPGRFSGRQFSNSRSEMNVSTLELGDSALYLCASTPSGGTDTQYFGPGTRLTVL.

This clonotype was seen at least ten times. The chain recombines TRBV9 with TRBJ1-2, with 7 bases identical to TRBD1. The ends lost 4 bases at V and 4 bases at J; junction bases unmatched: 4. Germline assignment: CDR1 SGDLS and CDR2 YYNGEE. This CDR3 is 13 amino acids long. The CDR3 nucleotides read TGTGCCAGCAGCCAGACAGGGACCTATGGCTACACCTTC. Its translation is CASSQTGTYGYTF.

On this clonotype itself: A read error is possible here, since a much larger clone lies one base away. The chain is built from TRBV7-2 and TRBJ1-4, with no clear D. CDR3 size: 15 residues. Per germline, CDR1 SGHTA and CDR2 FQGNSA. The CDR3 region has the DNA TGTGTCAGCAGCTTAGAAGGGCGGTCTAATGAAAAACTGTTTTTT. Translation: CVSSLEGRSNEKLFF.

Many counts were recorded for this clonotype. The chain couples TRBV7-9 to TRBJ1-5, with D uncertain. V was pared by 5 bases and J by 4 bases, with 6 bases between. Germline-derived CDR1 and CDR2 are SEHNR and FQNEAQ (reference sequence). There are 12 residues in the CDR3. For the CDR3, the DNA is TGTGCCAGCAGCCGAGAAAATCAGCCCCAGCATTTT. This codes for CASSRENQPQHF.

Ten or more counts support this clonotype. The CDR3 sequence is CASSPGGGTETQYF. The CDR3 nucleotides are TGCGCCAGCAGCCCTGGGGGGGGCACCGAGACCCAGTACTTC. This chain joins TRBV5-1 and TRBJ2-5; a possible D gene is TRBD2 (7 bases). Germline assignment: CDR1 SGHRS and CDR2 YFSETQ. The germline V and J ends were trimmed by 4 bases and 5 bases, with 15 bases remaining between them. This CDR3 is 14 amino acids long.

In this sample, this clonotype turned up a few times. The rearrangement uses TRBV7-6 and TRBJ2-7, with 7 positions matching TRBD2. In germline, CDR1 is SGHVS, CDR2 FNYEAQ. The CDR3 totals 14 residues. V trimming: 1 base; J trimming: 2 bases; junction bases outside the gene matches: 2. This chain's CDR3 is CASSLEGLAYEQYF. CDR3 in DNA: TGTGCCAGCAGCTTAGAAGGACTAGCCTACGAGCAGTACTTC.

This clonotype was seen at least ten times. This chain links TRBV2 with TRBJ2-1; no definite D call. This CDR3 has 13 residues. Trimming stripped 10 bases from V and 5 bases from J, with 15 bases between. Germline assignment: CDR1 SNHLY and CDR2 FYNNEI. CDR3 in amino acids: CATRTGRNNEQFF. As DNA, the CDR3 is TGTGCCACGAGGACGGGCCGTAACAATGAGCAGTTCTTC.

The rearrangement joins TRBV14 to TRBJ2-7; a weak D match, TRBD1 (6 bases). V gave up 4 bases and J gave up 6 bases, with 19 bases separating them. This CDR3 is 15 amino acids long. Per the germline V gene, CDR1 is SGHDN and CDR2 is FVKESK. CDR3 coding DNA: TGTGCCAGCAGCCCCATGAGAACAGGGCAGGGCGAGCAGTACTTC. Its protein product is CASSPMRTGQGEQYF.

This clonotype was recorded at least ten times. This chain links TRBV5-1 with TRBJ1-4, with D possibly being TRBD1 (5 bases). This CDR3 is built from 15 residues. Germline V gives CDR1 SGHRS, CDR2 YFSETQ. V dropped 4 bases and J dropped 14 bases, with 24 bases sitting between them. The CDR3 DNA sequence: TGCGCCAGCAGCCCAGGGACCCTTGCCCTTAGGAACCTGTTTTTT. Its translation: CASSPGTLALRNLFF.

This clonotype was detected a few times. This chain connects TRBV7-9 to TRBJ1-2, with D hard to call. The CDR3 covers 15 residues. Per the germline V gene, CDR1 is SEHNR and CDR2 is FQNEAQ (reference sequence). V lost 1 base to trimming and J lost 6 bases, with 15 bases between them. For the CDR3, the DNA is TGTGCCAGCAGCTTAGAGGGAGTAGGTACTAATGGCTACACCTTC. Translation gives CASSLEGVGTNGYTF. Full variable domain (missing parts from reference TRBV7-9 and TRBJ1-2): DTGVSQNPRHKITKRGQNVTFRCDPISEHNRLYWYRQTLGQGPEFLTYFQNEAQLEKSRLLSDRFSAERPKGSFSTLEIQRTEQGDSAMYLCASSLEGVGTNGYTFGSGTRLTVV.

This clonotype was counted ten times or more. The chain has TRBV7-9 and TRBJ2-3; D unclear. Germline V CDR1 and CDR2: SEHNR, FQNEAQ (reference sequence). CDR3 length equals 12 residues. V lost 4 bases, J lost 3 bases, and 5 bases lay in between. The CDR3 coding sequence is TGTGCCAGCAGCTCCACTACAGATACGCAGTATTTT. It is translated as CASSSTTDTQYF.

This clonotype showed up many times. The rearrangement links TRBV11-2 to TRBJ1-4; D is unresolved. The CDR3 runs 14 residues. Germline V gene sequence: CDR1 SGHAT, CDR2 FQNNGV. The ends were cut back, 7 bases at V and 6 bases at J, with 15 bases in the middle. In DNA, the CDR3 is TGTGCCAGCAAAGAATTCGCTTGGGATGAAAAACTGTTTTTT. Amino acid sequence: CASKEFAWDEKLFF. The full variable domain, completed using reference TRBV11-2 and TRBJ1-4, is EAGVAQSPRYKIIEKRQSVAFWCNPISGHATLYWYQQILGQGPKLLIQFQNNGVVDDSQLPKDRFSAERLKGVDSTLKIQPAKLEDSAVYLCASKEFAWDEKLFFGSGTQLSVL.

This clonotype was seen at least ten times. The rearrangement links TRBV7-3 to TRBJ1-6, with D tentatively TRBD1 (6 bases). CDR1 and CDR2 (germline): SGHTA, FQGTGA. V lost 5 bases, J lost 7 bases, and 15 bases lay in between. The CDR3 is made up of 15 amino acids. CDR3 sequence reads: CASSVSGTPNSPLHF. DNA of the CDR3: TGTGCCAGCAGCGTCAGCGGGACACCAAATTCACCCCTCCACTTT.

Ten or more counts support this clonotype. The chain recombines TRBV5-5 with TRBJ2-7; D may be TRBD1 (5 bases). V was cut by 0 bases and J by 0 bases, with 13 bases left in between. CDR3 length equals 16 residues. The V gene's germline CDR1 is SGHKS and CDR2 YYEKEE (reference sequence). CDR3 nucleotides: TGTGCCAGCAGCTTGGTAACAGGAAGGAGCTCCTACGAGCAGTACTTC. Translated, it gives CASSLVTGRSSYEQYF.

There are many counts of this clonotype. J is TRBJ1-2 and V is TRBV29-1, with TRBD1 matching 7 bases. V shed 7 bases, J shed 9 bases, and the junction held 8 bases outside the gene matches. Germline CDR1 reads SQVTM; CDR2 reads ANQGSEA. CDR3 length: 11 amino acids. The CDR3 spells CSAETGPRYTF. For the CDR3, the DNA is TGCAGCGCCGAGACAGGGCCCCGCTACACCTTC.

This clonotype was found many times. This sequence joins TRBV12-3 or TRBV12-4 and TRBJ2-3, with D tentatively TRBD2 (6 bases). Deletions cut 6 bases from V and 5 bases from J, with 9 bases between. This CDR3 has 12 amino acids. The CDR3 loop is CASRGLGDTQYF. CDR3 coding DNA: TGTGCCAGCAGGGGACTTGGAGATACGCAGTATTTT.

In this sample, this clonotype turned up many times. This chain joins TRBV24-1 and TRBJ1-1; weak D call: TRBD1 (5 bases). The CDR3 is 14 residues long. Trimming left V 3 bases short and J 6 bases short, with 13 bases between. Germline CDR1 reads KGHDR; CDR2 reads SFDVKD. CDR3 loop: CATSDGRANAEAFF. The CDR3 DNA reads TGTGCCACCAGTGATGGCAGGGCTAACGCTGAAGCTTTCTTT.

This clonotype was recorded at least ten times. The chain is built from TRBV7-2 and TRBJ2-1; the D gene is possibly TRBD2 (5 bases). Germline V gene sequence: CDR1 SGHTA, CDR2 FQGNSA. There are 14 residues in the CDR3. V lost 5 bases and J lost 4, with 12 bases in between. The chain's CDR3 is CASSLGRDYNEQFF. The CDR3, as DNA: TGTGCCAGCAGCCTCGGACGGGATTACAATGAGCAGTTCTTC.

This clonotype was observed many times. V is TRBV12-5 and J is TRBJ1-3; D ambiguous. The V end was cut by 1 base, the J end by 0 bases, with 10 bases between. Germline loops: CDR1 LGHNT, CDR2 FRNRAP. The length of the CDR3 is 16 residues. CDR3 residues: CASGLERLGSGNTIYF. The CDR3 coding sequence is TGTGCTAGTGGTTTGGAACGTCTTGGCTCTGGAAACACCATATATTTT.

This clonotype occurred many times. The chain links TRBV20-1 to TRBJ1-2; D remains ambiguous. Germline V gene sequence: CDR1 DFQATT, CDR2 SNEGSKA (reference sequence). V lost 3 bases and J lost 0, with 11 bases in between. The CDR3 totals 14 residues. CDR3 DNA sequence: TGCAGTGCTAGTGTCAGCCCAACTAACTATGGCTACACCTTC. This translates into CSASVSPTNYGYTF.

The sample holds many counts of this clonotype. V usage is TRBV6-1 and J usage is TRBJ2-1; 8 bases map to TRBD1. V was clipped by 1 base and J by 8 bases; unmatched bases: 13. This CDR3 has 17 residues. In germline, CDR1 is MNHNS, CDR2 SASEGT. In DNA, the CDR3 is TGTGCCAGCAGTGAAGGGGTCAGGGGGCTTATCCCGGATGAGCAGTTCTTC. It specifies CASSEGVRGLIPDEQFF.